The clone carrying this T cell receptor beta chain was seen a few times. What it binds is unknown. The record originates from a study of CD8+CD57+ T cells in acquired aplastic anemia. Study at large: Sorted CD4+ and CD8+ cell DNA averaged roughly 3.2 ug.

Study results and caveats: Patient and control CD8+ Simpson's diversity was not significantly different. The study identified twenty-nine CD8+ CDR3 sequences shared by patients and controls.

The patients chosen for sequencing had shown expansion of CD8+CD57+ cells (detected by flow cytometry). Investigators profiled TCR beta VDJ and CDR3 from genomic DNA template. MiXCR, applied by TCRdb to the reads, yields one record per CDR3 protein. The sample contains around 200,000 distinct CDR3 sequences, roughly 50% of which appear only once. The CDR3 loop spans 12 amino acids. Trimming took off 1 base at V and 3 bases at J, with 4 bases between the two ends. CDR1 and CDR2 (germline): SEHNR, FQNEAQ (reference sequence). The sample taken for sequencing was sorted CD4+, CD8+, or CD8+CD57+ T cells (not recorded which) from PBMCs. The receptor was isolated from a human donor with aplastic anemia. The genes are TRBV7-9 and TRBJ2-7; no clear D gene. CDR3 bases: TGTGCCAGCAGCTTAGAACACTACGAGCAGTACTTC. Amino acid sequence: CASSLEHYEQYF.